These 20 T cell receptor beta chains were all obtained from the same sample, sequenced in a study of cytomegalovirus exposure and HLA in healthy donors. The PCR ran on 60 Vbeta and 13 Jbeta primers. Clones were read by immunoSEQ multiplex PCR, and TCRdb kept only the in-frame ones, dropping some. The sample lists about 140,000 clones, approximately 80% seen once, with approximately 2% in the top ten. The specimen sequenced was PBMCs. These TCRs come from a man aged 40-49 years in good health and CMV-seronegative.

The chain employs TRBV27 and TRBJ2-7, with D hard to call. Germline V gene data show CDR1 as MNHEY and CDR2 as SMNVEV (reference sequence). CDR3 length: 14 amino acids. Trimming pared 3 bases from V and 1 base from J, leaving 10 bases between. CDR3 region: CASSFSRKSYEQYF. CDR3 DNA sequence: TGTGCCAGCAGTTTTAGTCGTAAATCCTACGAGCAGTACTTC.

The chain links TRBV6-5 to TRBJ2-7; no firm D call. CDR3 length: 16 residues. V lost 0 bases and J 2 bases, leaving 14 bases between the germline ends. Germline CDR1 reads MNHEY; CDR2 reads SVGAGI. Here the CDR3 reads CASSYSITYTAYEQYF. The CDR3 nucleotides read TGTGCCAGCAGTTACTCGATAACGTACACAGCCTACGAGCAGTACTTC.

The chain is built from TRBV28 and TRBJ2-3; 11 nucleotides line up with TRBD2. CDR3 length equals 17 residues. Germline CDR1 reads MDHEN; CDR2 reads SYDVKM. Trimming removed 4 bases from V and 6 bases from J; junction bases left unmatched: 12. CDR3 coding DNA: TGTGCCAGCAGTTCGGGACTAGCGGCGACAGTTGTGGATACGCAGTATTTT. It yields the protein CASSSGLAATVVDTQYF.

This chain uses TRBV7-9 with TRBJ2-7, with 9 bases matching TRBD2. The CDR3 extends over 16 amino acids. Germline V CDR1 and CDR2: SEHNR, FQNEAQ (reference sequence). J lost 7 bases, V lost 4 bases, and 14 bases had no gene match. The CDR3 nucleotides read TGTGCCAGCAGCTCCCAGGGGGAGGCGGGGGGGAGGGAGCAGTACTTC. The encoded protein is CASSSQGEAGGREQYF.

The V call is TRBV28, the J call TRBJ2-7; 7 bases align to TRBD1. Germline CDR1 is MDHEN and CDR2 is SYDVKM. This CDR3 comprises 14 residues. V lost 2 bases, J lost 5 bases, and 6 bases stayed unmatched. The CDR3 loop is CASSLRGLSDEQYF. CDR3 coding DNA: TGTGCCAGCAGTTTAAGGGGGCTTAGCGACGAGCAGTACTTC.

The chain links TRBV19 to TRBJ2-3; the D is unclear. V lost 3 bases, J lost 4 bases, and 17 bases lay in between. The CDR3 is 16 residues long. Germline V lookup: CDR1 LNHDA, CDR2 SQIVND (reference sequence). DNA of the CDR3: TGTGCCAGTAGTATTAGTCGGCGCGGCGGCGCAGATACGCAGTATTTT. Protein product: CASSISRRGGADTQYF.

This rearrangement joins TRBV5-1 to TRBJ2-2, with 10 positions matching TRBD1. Germline loops: CDR1 SGHRS, CDR2 YFSETQ. CDR3 size: 16 residues. J was trimmed by 6 bases and V by 2 bases; bases with no gene match: 7. CDR3 residues: CASSFRQGAAPGELFF. CDR3 nucleotide sequence: TGCGCCAGCAGCTTCCGACAGGGGGCAGCCCCCGGGGAGCTGTTTTTT.

The table lists this clone with a few counts. The genes are TRBV7-9 and TRBJ2-7; 9 nucleotides match TRBD2. CDR1 and CDR2 from the germline V gene are SEHNR and FQNEAQ (reference sequence). The CDR3 is 18 residues long. With V trimmed by 4 bases and J by 4 bases, 17 bases remained unmatched. The DNA for the CDR3 is TGTGCCAGCAGCTCCCCCCCCGAGGGTAGCGGGAGAGGTTACGAGCAGTACTTC. Residues: CASSSPPEGSGRGYEQYF.

This clone has a handful of counts. The chain uses TRBV29-1 and TRBJ1-2; the D is unclear. Germline lookup yields CDR1 SQVTM and CDR2 ANQGSEA. V lost 4 bases, J lost 4 bases, and 7 bases lay in between. The CDR3 spans 11 residues. The CDR3 region is CSVGSGYGYTF. The DNA for the CDR3 is TGCAGCGTTGGATCGGGCTATGGCTACACCTTC.

The chain couples TRBV28 to TRBJ1-2; D is unclear. CDR3 length equals 17 residues. Germline V gene lookup returns CDR1 MDHEN and CDR2 SYDVKM. V dropped 3 bases and J dropped 3 bases, with 20 bases sitting between them. Here the CDR3 reads CASSLSSPYGDHYGYTF. The CDR3, as DNA: TGTGCCAGCAGTTTGAGTTCCCCTTACGGGGATCACTATGGCTACACCTTC.

In this sample, this clone turned up a few times. This chain connects TRBV6-4 to TRBJ2-3; a possible D gene is TRBD1 (6 bases). The V gene's germline CDR1 is MRHNA and CDR2 SNTAGT. Trimming pared 2 bases from V and 4 bases from J, leaving 13 bases between. This CDR3 comprises 15 residues. DNA of the CDR3: TGTGCCAGCAGTGACCTGGACAGCGGTCCAGATACGCAGTATTTT. Its translation is CASSDLDSGPDTQYF.

The chain is built from TRBV18 and TRBJ2-2; D is unclear. CDR1 is KGHSH and CDR2 is LQKENI in the germline V gene. The CDR3 runs 13 residues. The V gene lost 6 bases and the J gene lost 6 bases, with 11 bases spanning the gap. In DNA form, the CDR3 reads TGTGCCAGCTCCCCCGTGCGGTCCGGGGAGCTGTTTTTT. It codes for CASSPVRSGELFF.

This chain joins TRBV7-8 and TRBJ2-3; maybe TRBD2 (5 bases). V was trimmed by 3 bases and J by 6 bases, leaving 10 bases between them. Germline values: CDR1 SGHVS, CDR2 FQNEAQ. CDR3 size: 13 residues. The CDR3 nucleotides read TGTGCCAGCAGCTTCGGAGGCCCGGATACGCAGTATTTT. This translates into CASSFGGPDTQYF. The full variable domain, completed using reference TRBV7-8 and TRBJ2-3, is GAGVSQSPRYKVAKRGQDVALRCDPISGHVSLFWYQQALGQGPEFLTYFQNEAQLDKSGLPSDRFFAERPEGSVSTLKIQRTQQEDSAVYLCASSFGGPDTQYFGPGTRLTVL.

The chain employs TRBV5-1 and TRBJ2-3; 15 nucleotides align to TRBD2. Germline V CDR1 and CDR2: SGHRS, YFSETQ. The length of the CDR3 is 21 residues. V gave up 5 bases and J gave up 0 bases; unmatched junction bases: 16. This CDR3 reads CASRLLMGLAGGHTSTDTQYF. The DNA of the CDR3 is TGCGCCAGCAGACTATTGATGGGACTAGCGGGGGGCCACACTAGCACAGATACGCAGTATTTT.

The V and J genes are TRBV19 and TRBJ1-2; tentative D call: TRBD1 (5 bases). V lost 6 bases to trimming and J lost 6 bases, with 17 bases between them. Per the germline V gene, CDR1 is LNHDA and CDR2 is SQIVND (reference sequence). The CDR3 has 14 residues. Here the CDR3 reads CASSPAATVDGYTF. In DNA form, the CDR3 reads TGTGCCAGTAGCCCCGCGGCGACAGTTGATGGCTACACCTTC.

This clone appeared a few times. Written as DNA, the CDR3 is TGTGCCAGCAGCCCTGGGACAGGGACGAACTCCTACGAGCAGTACTTC. Translation: CASSPGTGTNSYEQYF. The J gene is TRBJ2-7, the V gene TRBV7-9; 9 positions agree with TRBD1. J was trimmed by 0 bases and V by 5 bases; bases with no gene match: 8. Germline CDR1 and CDR2: SEHNR and FQNEAQ (reference sequence). The CDR3 totals 16 residues.

This sequence joins TRBV19 and TRBJ1-1, with unresolved D. This CDR3 region has 12 residues. From germline, CDR1 is LNHDA and CDR2 SQIVND (reference sequence). V was cut by 4 bases and J by 11 bases, with 14 bases left in between. The CDR3 spells CASSTATRGAFF. The CDR3 DNA reads as TGTGCCAGTAGTACGGCGACCCGCGGGGCTTTCTTT.

The genes are TRBV29-1 and TRBJ1-3; 10 bases fit TRBD1. The CDR3 has 19 residues. Germline values: CDR1 SQVTM, CDR2 ANQGSEA. The V segment lost 1 base and the J segment 2 bases; nucleotides outside the gene matches: 14. In nucleotides, the CDR3 is TGCAGCGTTGAAGTGACAGGGGGCGAGTCAGGGACCCCTGGAAACACCATATATTTT. Protein product: CSVEVTGGESGTPGNTIYF. The full variable domain, rest sourced from reference TRBV29-1 and TRBJ1-3, is SAVISQKPSRDICQRGTSLTIQCQVDSQVTMMFWYRQQPGQSLTLIATANQGSEATYESGFVIDKFPISRPNLTFSTLTVSNMSPEDSSIYLCSVEVTGGESGTPGNTIYFGEGSWLTVV.

The chain recombines TRBV4-2 with TRBJ1-3; D not certain. The CDR3 is 16 amino acids. Germline V lookup: CDR1 LGHNA, CDR2 YNFKEQ. V lost 2 bases to trimming and J lost 4 bases, with 15 bases between them. The DNA of the CDR3 is TGTGCCAGCAGCCAACTAGGCCCTATGGAGGGAAACACCATATATTTT. Its translation is CASSQLGPMEGNTIYF.

This clone was found a few times. The chain has TRBV6-5 and TRBJ2-7; 12 nucleotides align to TRBD2. With 6 bases clipped from V and 9 bases from J, the junction kept 6 bases outside the gene matches. Germline V gene lookup returns CDR1 MNHEY and CDR2 SVGAGI. This CDR3 is built from 13 residues. CDR3 region: CASSETSGSAQYF. The CDR3 DNA reads as TGTGCCAGCAGCGAGACTAGCGGGAGCGCGCAGTACTTC.